The clone carrying this TCR beta chain showed up just once. The data derive from a study of blood T cell repertoires in COVID-19. Study information: The United States, Italy and Spain were the sources of the acute and convalescent COVID-19 samples. T cells, B-cell-depleted T cells, or PBMCs provided the cDNA or gDNA that served as material.

Trimming stripped 6 bases from V and 3 bases from J, with 19 bases between. CDR3 size: 15 residues. Germline loops: CDR1 SGHNT, CDR2 YYREEE (reference sequence). As handled by the study authors: From reference gene primer amplification, estimates of nucleated cell counts were derived. Profiling relied on immunoSEQ multiplex PCR, and the TCRdb table lists in-frame clones only, not all of them. V, J and clone size derive from that table, while D and trimming were established from the DNA sequence. The sample holds some 210,000 clones; 75% to 90% are singletons and the top ten take about 6.5%. The sequenced sample consisted of peripheral blood. The TCR sequence derives from a man aged 60-69 years who had recovered from COVID-19. The gene calls are TRBV5-4 and TRBJ2-7; D remains unclear. The CDR3 spells CASTHRTTHIYEQYF. CDR3 DNA: TGTGCCAGCACCCACCGCACCACCCACATCTACGAGCAGTACTTC.